This passage covers 18 T cell receptor beta chains from one sample sequenced in a study of shared clonotypes between healthy human individuals. Repertoires were generated with immunoSEQ multiplex PCR, while TCRdb's copy carries only in-frame clones and drops some. Among more than 2 million clones, 90% to 96% were seen once, and the ten largest hold about 0.13%. The sequenced sample was naive CD4+ T cells sorted from blood. Indicated subset: CD45RA+ positively selected. These receptor sequences come from a man between 18 and 29 years old in good health.

V usage is TRBV2 and J usage is TRBJ2-3; 9 nucleotides agree with TRBD1. Losses at the gene ends were 6 bases for V and 2 bases for J; bases not matched to a gene: 9. The CDR3 has 16 amino acids. Germline loops: CDR1 SNHLY, CDR2 FYNNEI. The CDR3: CASRGTGSLYTDTQYF. The CDR3 DNA sequence: TGTGCCAGCAGGGGGACAGGGTCCCTATACACAGATACGCAGTATTTT.

CDR3 sequence (DNA): TGTGCCAGTACCAACCTGGGCGGGTATGAAGCTTTCTTT. This translates into CASTNLGGYEAFF. The rearrangement links TRBV19 to TRBJ1-1; D ambiguous. The V end was cut by 7 bases, the J end by 7 bases, with 16 bases between. This CDR3 has 13 residues. Germline assignment: CDR1 LNHDA and CDR2 SQIVND (reference sequence).

The chain combines TRBV7-9 with TRBJ2-3; 7 bases fit TRBD2. V was pared by 5 bases and J by 1 base, with 9 bases of the junction left unmatched. Germline V gene sequence: CDR1 SEHNR, CDR2 FQNEAQ (reference sequence). The CDR3 totals 16 residues. CDR3 amino acids: CASSHAWAGGTDTQYF. The CDR3 coding sequence is TGTGCCAGCAGCCATGCCTGGGCGGGGGGCACAGATACGCAGTATTTT.

The genes are TRBV7-2 and TRBJ1-2, with a weak D call TRBD1 (5 bases). V shed 0 bases and J shed 8 bases, with 7 bases lying between them. Germline V gives CDR1 SGHTA, CDR2 FQGNSA. The CDR3 is 12 residues long. The CDR3, as DNA: TGTGCCAGCAGCTTAGCCAGGGTCGGCTACACCTTC. Its translation: CASSLARVGYTF. The full variable domain, in which reference TRBV7-2 and TRBJ1-2 provide the parts outside the CDR3, is GAGVSQSPSNKVTEKGKDVELRCDPISGHTALYWYRQSLGQGLEFLIYFQGNSAPDKSGLPSDRFSAERTGGSVSTLTIQRTQQEDSAVYLCASSLARVGYTFGSGTRLTVV.

J is TRBJ1-1 and V is TRBV11-2; TRBD1 matches 7 bases. CDR1 is SGHAT and CDR2 is FQNNGV in the germline V gene. The trim removed 1 base at V and 3 bases at J, leaving 5 bases unmatched. This CDR3 contains 15 residues. The CDR3 nucleotides read TGTGCCAGCAGCTTAGCAGGGGGTTGGGACACTGAAGCTTTCTTT. Its translation is CASSLAGGWDTEAFF.

The rearrangement uses TRBV9 and TRBJ2-5; unclear D gene. The V end was cut by 1 base, the J end by 4 bases, with 8 bases between. The length of the CDR3 is 13 residues. The germline V gene encodes CDR1 SGDLS and CDR2 YYNGEE. The chain's CDR3 is CASSVTARETQYF. The CDR3, as DNA: TGTGCCAGCAGCGTAACGGCGCGAGAGACCCAGTACTTC.

This chain joins TRBV30 and TRBJ2-7; perhaps TRBD2 as D (5 bases). This CDR3 contains 16 residues. CDR1 and CDR2 from the germline V gene are GTSNPN and SVGIG (reference sequence). Trimming shortened V by 0 bases and J by 3 bases, and 18 bases separated the two germline ends. The CDR3 loop is CAWSVGRRSAYYEQYF. CDR3 DNA: TGTGCCTGGAGTGTAGGACGGCGTAGCGCTTACTACGAGCAGTACTTC.

The CDR3 loop is CASSSTLGTQYF. DNA of the CDR3: TGTGCCAGCAGTTCGACCCTCGGTACGCAGTATTTT. The rearrangement links TRBV28 to TRBJ2-3, with D uncertain. The CDR3 spans 12 residues. Per germline, CDR1 MDHEN and CDR2 SYDVKM. Deletions cut 4 bases from V and 8 bases from J, with 10 bases between.

As DNA, the CDR3 is TGCGCCAGCAGCTTGCACGGAGAGACCCAGTACTTC. Amino acid sequence: CASSLHGETQYF. The chain recombines TRBV5-1 with TRBJ2-5, with no clear D. Germline V gene sequence: CDR1 SGHRS, CDR2 YFSETQ. V lost 1 base, J lost 4 bases, and 5 bases lay in between. The CDR3 consists of 12 residues.

A single count supports this clone. The chain couples TRBV28 to TRBJ1-1; 7 nucleotides align to TRBD1. The CDR3 is 16 residues long. Trimming cost V 6 bases and J 7 bases; bases outside gene matches: 17. The germline CDR1 and CDR2 sequences are MDHEN and SYDVKM. The CDR3 sequence is CASRHYGLTGEIEAFF. The CDR3 nucleotides are TGTGCCAGCAGGCATTATGGCCTAACAGGGGAAATTGAAGCTTTCTTT.

In the case of this clone: The same CDR3 also results from other DNA sequences found in this sample. This chain links TRBV6-5 with TRBJ2-2, with a weak D call TRBD2 (6 bases). V was trimmed by 3 bases and J by 8 bases, leaving 7 bases between them. The CDR3 consists of 12 residues. Germline V gene lookup returns CDR1 MNHEY and CDR2 SVGAGI. The DNA for the CDR3 is TGTGCCAGCAGTTATGGGAGGGGGGAGCTGTTTTTT. The encoded protein is CASSYGRGELFF.

This sequence joins TRBV5-1 and TRBJ1-2; D possibly corresponds to TRBD1 (6 bases). This CDR3 has 16 amino acids. V lost 4 bases and J lost 0, with 16 bases in between. The V gene's germline CDR1 is SGHRS and CDR2 YFSETQ. CDR3 DNA sequence: TGCGCCAGCAGCCTCCTGGGGGCAGCAACTAACTATGGCTACACCTTC. This sequence encodes CASSLLGAATNYGYTF. Looking up the rest from reference TRBV5-1 and TRBJ1-2 gives the full variable domain: KAGVTQTPRYLIKTRGQQVTLSCSPISGHRSVSWYQQTPGQGLQFLFEYFSETQRNKGNFPGRFSGRQFSNSRSEMNVSTLELGDSALYLCASSLLGAATNYGYTFGSGTRLTVV.

Notes on this clone: The sample contains more than one DNA sequence encoding this CDR3. The chain carries TRBV2 and TRBJ1-1; D not resolved. The CDR3 covers 14 residues. Germline V CDR1 and CDR2: SNHLY, FYNNEI. V lost 0 bases and J 5 bases, leaving 10 bases between the germline ends. The CDR3 here is CASSEAGRGTEAFF. CDR3 coding DNA: TGTGCCAGCAGTGAAGCAGGGCGCGGGACTGAAGCTTTCTTT.

V is TRBV11-1 and J is TRBJ2-5, with no clear D. Germline loops: CDR1 SGHAT, CDR2 FQDESV (reference sequence). The germline V and J ends were trimmed by 5 bases and 2 bases, with 15 bases remaining between them. This CDR3 has 15 amino acids. CDR3 coding DNA: TGTGCCAGCAGCCCCGTGGCCAGTCCACAAGAGACCCAGTACTTC. Encoded protein: CASSPVASPQETQYF.

This clone was observed once. CDR3 coding DNA: TGTGCCAGCAGTCCGGGACAGATGAATTCACCCCTCCACTTT. Protein sequence: CASSPGQMNSPLHF. The chain couples TRBV6-1 to TRBJ1-6; TRBD1 matches at 7 bases. Unmatched junction bases numbered 5, after V lost 5 bases and J lost 7 bases. This CDR3 is 14 amino acids long. Germline assignment: CDR1 MNHNS and CDR2 SASEGT.

The V and J genes are TRBV28 and TRBJ1-5; 9 bases are shared with TRBD1. This CDR3 is built from 14 residues. The V segment lost 3 bases and the J segment 9 bases; nucleotides outside the gene matches: 6. CDR1 MDHEN and CDR2 SYDVKM come from the germline V gene. CDR3 protein: CASSLMTGGGPQHF. The CDR3 DNA follows: TGTGCCAGCAGTTTGATGACAGGGGGGGGGCCCCAGCATTTT.

The chain carries TRBV10-2 and TRBJ1-1; D perhaps matches TRBD1 (5 bases). Germline-derived CDR1 and CDR2 are WSHSY and SAAADI. The V and J ends lost 5 bases and 1 base respectively, with 11 bases between them. There are 14 residues in the CDR3. CDR3 bases: TGCGCCAGCAGTTCCCAGGGTGGGAACACTGAAGCTTTCTTT. It is translated as CASSSQGGNTEAFF.

The chain employs TRBV5-1 and TRBJ1-4; weak D call: TRBD1 (6 bases). V lost 0 bases to trimming and J lost 3 bases, with 12 bases between them. This CDR3 comprises 16 residues. CDR1 is SGHRS, CDR2 YFSETQ, per germline. CDR3 coding DNA: TGCGCCAGCAGCTTGGCCGGGGGGCGACCTAATGAAAAACTGTTTTTT. It specifies CASSLAGGRPNEKLFF.